Reported below is one TCR beta chain. The antigen it recognizes is unknown. Base qualities are missing; no much larger clone stands one base away. The entry originates in a study of cytomegalovirus exposure and HLA in healthy donors listed by TCRdb under 2017. Background for the entire study: An earlier analysis of several hundred of the donors reported 250 to 300 Gb of sequence data and 117 million unique TCR beta sequences from around 200 million T cells. The study was designed to test whether signatures of past pathogen exposure could be identified by cataloging public T cell receptors. Along with the approximately 650-subject first cohort, a separate validation cohort of around 120 different subjects was used. In a later genetic analysis, genome-wide SNP genotypes for about three fifths of the roughly 670 donors were used, and that subset was treated as a discovery cohort. Of the roughly 400 genotyped donors, less than 90% were placed in the genetic ancestry cluster associated with self-reported Caucasian donors. Typing coverage varied by locus: roughly 620-640 donors for A, B, C, DRB1 and DQB1; under 550 for DQA1; about 590 for DPA1; 450 to 480 for DPB1. Donor age, sex, ethnicity and CMV serostatus were compiled together with the repertoire data. Rather than using new phenotypic data, the later analysis identified candidate immune exposures from TCR beta sequences and from how often those sequences occurred across donors. The study used immunosequencing to profile the T cell repertoires of several hundred subjects and linked those repertoires to cytomegalovirus serostatus. HLA typing included class I and class II loci at four-digit resolution. All discovery cohort repertoires had been generated on a single sequencing platform. Five DR-DQ haplotypes were handled as single units for association and clustering, since linkage in the cohort was strong. To predict cytomegalovirus infection status, the study brought together high-throughput TCR immunosequencing, statistical association of individual TCRs with disease status, and machine learning. On average, around 240,000 unique TCR beta nucleotide sequences were sequenced per donor among 398 genotyped donors of the cohort, with roughly 19% of those sequences being non-productive. In a later analysis, previously published TCR beta repertoires from 600 to 850 donors were re-analyzed and high-resolution HLA genotyping was added so that TCR occurrence patterns could be studied. Approximately 300 gigabases of sequencing data and roughly 80 million unique TCR sequences made up an early release that covered 500 to 700 HLA-typed donors. An earlier analysis of 587 of the donors applied high-throughput TCR beta sequencing to assess whether each TCR beta V gene segment acted as functional or pseudogenic.

In total, 500 to 700 healthy bone marrow donors made up the cohort. Cohort members were all nominally healthy when sampled, although unrecorded immune exposures were likely present. The donor was CMV seropositive and was included in the group of 250 to 300 seropositive cohort members. Every donor gave a peripheral blood sample, and the peripheral blood mononuclear cells from that sample were used for TCR beta sequencing. Genomic DNA was extracted from the blood cell samples with the Qiagen DNeasy Blood Extraction Kit. Study-wide findings and limitations: A cluster of highly shared sequence variants was judged likely to be a technical artifact of the sequencing pipeline. In vitro tests confirmed that a few of the cytomegalovirus-associated TCR beta chains recognize cytomegalovirus antigens. According to the authors, the approach could potentially be generalized to other disease states and immunological phenotypes. In a later genetic analysis, fewer N-insertions in productive TCRs were reported among donors in an Asian-associated ancestry cluster than the approximately 710-donor mean. According to a later analysis, most CMV-associated TCR beta chains appeared to be HLA-restricted, and the HLA associations seemed to be driven largely by CMV exposure. CMV serostatus was the only immune exposure information available for the cohort. In this cohort, only TCR beta chains were sequenced, and detectable features were limited by the absence of alpha or paired-chain data. Specific HLA alleles were associated with some 15,000 TCR beta sequences at a false discovery rate of 0.05 in a later analysis. Several of the top co-occurrence clusters appeared to be linked to parvovirus B19, influenza, CMV and Epstein-Barr virus, according to a later analysis. The classifier was reported to diagnose cytomegalovirus status with high specificity and sensitivity in both the original and validation cohorts. Because HLA typing was missing for some donors at each locus, association tests included only the typed subset. Because counts were too low, approximately 18 rarely observed V segments, including chromosome 9 orphons, were excluded from the earlier analysis of 587 of the donors. Compared with equally common non-associated chains, HLA-associated TCR beta chains in a later analysis were more clonally expanded and had lower generation probabilities. In a later analysis, the rate of TCR association differed among HLA loci, with DRB1 alleles having the most associated TCRs and HLA-C alleles having the fewest. A total of 150 or so TCR beta chains were listed by the study as associated with cytomegalovirus. Strong co-occurrence of HLA alleles, especially DR and DQ, made assigning TCR associations to individual alleles difficult. Correlated functional status among segregating V segments might reflect linkage disequilibrium, but an unknown experimental factor could not be ruled out. Roughly uniform sequencing depth across donors was assumed in presence/absence analyses, although this assumption may not hold. Most TCR sequences were observed very rarely across donors, whereas some public TCRs were present in many individuals. Some IMGT-functional V segments, including TRBV6-2 and TRBV6-3, could not be distinguished by the 87-base-pair reads and were therefore excluded. A further reported finding was that TCR beta sequences accurately predicted the HLA-A and HLA-B alleles for most subjects in the first cohort. An association between a missense DCLRE1C variant and V-gene and J-gene trimming of TCR beta chains was found in a later genetic analysis and replicated in an independent cohort. An earlier analysis of around 600 of the donors showed that most TCR beta V segments appeared in productive rearrangements either about 87% or about 30% of the time, which broadly matched IMGT annotations.

Receptors were amplified or captured by the immunoSEQ multiplex PCR assay. A mixture of 60 forward primers for TCR Vbeta segments and 13 reverse primers for TCR Jbeta segments was used in the multiplex PCR. Amplification of the CDR3 region of rearranged TCR beta genes was performed with a multiplex PCR assay on genomic DNA. The amplified TCR beta libraries were sequenced on the Illumina HiSeq System as 87-base-pair reads. For the original study's pipeline: In a later analysis, 77 million or so unique TCR beta chains were counted across the roughly 610 repertoires, and around 10 million of these chains were shared by at least two donors. A nearest-neighbor algorithm error-corrected the raw reads and collapsed the reads into unique sequences, merging closely related sequences to remove PCR and sequencing errors. To assign V, D and J gene segments, CDR3 sequences were aligned to IMGT reference sequences. Each retained sequence needed at least a six-nucleotide match to both a V gene segment and a J gene segment. Rearrangements were classified as productive when the CDR3 lacked stop codons and remained in frame with V and J, and all other rearrangements were classified as non-productive. Following IMGT convention, CDR3 was defined as the stretch from the second conserved V-encoded cysteine to the conserved J-encoded phenylalanine. The earlier analysis of about 620 of the donors excluded sequences that lacked an unambiguous match to a single V gene segment. In an earlier analysis of approximately 550 of the donors, V segments were called functional above 56.7% productive rearrangements and were called segregating when the between-donor standard deviation exceeded 5%. To diagnose cytomegalovirus status from the catalog of TCR beta chain sequences, a statistical classification framework was built. V and J gene assignment, in a later analysis, came from comparing TCR nucleotide sequences with IMGT/GENE-DB human TR gene sequences. Using the TCRdist pipeline, a later analysis assigned CDR3 sequences along with most-parsimonious VDJ recombination scenarios. In a later analysis, each TCR beta chain was defined by its CDR3 amino acid sequence together with its V-gene family, and reads lacking a unique V-gene family were excluded. A later analysis removed 600 or so highly shared, low-generation-probability nucleotide sequences to deal with suspected cross-contamination and a sequencing artifact. In a later analysis, a clonal expansion index was calculated for each public chain from normalized within-repertoire ranks of inferred template counts. In a later analysis, generation probabilities were computed with a VDJ recombination model fitted to out-of-frame rearrangements, and the resulting probabilities were checked against IGoR. A later analysis scored TCR-TCR, TCR-HLA and TCR-CMV co-occurrence with hypergeometric tests, applying a repertoire-size bias correction to TCR pairs. In a later analysis, false discovery rates were estimated by permuting HLA or CMV assignments 20 times. In a later analysis, co-occurring TCRs were grouped using DBSCAN, with TCRdist sequence similarity added in when clustering inside HLA-allele-positive subsets. For co-occurrence clustering, repertoires with fewer than 30,000 or more than 120,000 public chains were excluded, along with four or five repertoires with anomalous nucleotide sharing. Sourced from immuneACCESS, this table was stored by TCRdb with only in-frame sequences that have V and J called. A share of the clones is absent; for the studies checked, an unresolved V gene accounts for under half, and the remainder has no known explanation. The V and J calls and clone size were taken over from that table, and D and trimming were inferred from the DNA. Across this sample there are fewer than 200,000 clones, with 80% seen only once. Jointly, the top ten make up about a tenth of the sample.

Trimming takes 5 bases off V and 4 bases off J; junction bases not matched to a gene: 4. Taken from the germline V gene (reference sequence), the CDR1 and CDR2 loops are SSHAT and FNYEAQ. Including the terminal cysteine and phenylalanine, the CDR3 comprises 14 residues. The DNA shown is the 42-base CDR3, in frame from base 1. Recombination connected TRBV7-7 to TRBJ1-4, and 7 junctional nucleotides match TRBD1. This TCR derives from a man between 18 and 29 years old in good health and CMV-seropositive. Input material: PBMCs. The base sequence is TGTGCCAGCAGCACCGGGACAGATAATGAAAAACTGTTTTTT. Translated, this gives CASSTGTDNEKLFF.